One and the same sample provided the 26 T cell receptor beta chains below, sequenced in a study of circulating tumor DNA in untreated peripheral T-cell lymphoma. The assay was immunoSEQ multiplex PCR, and TCRdb's table has in-frame clones only and misses some. The repertoire holds approximately 150 clones, with over 75% as singletons. Sequencing used cell-free DNA from blood serum. The receptors shown here come from a human donor with peripheral T-cell lymphoma.

The chain has TRBV30 and TRBJ1-1; D unresolved. V gave up 3 bases and J gave up 2 bases, with 13 bases separating them. The length of the CDR3 is 14 residues. In germline, CDR1 is GTSNPN, CDR2 SVGIG (reference sequence). The CDR3 DNA sequence: TGTGCCTGGAGCCTCCCTGGAGGAAACACTGAAGCTTTCTTT. The encoded protein is CAWSLPGGNTEAFF. Full variable domain (outside the CDR3, taken from reference TRBV30 and TRBJ1-1): SQTIHQWPATLVQPVGSPLSLECTVEGTSNPNLYWYRQAAGRGLQLLFYSVGIGQISSEVPQNLSASRPQDRQFILSSKKLLLSDSGFYLCAWSLPGGNTEAFFGQGTRLTVV.

This chain links TRBV9 with TRBJ2-5; 11 bases are shared with TRBD2. V was clipped by 0 bases and J by 3 bases; unmatched bases: 13. The germline CDR1 and CDR2 sequences are SGDLS and YYNGEE. CDR3 length: 19 amino acids. CDR3 sequence reads: CASSVAPLAGGSREETQYF. DNA for the CDR3: TGTGCCAGCAGCGTAGCCCCGCTAGCGGGGGGATCAAGAGAAGAGACCCAGTACTTC.

This chain links TRBV14 with TRBJ1-1; D uncertain. Germline V gene lookup returns CDR1 SGHDN and CDR2 FVKESK. This CDR3 region has 15 residues. The germline V and J ends were trimmed by 4 bases and 0 bases, with 12 bases remaining between them. The CDR3 loop is CASSLHTTMNTEAFF. Here the CDR3 DNA reads TGTGCCAGCAGCCTTCACACCACCATGAACACTGAAGCTTTCTTT.

This chain connects TRBV6-6 to TRBJ1-5; tentative D call: TRBD1 (6 bases). V gave up 5 bases and J gave up 5 bases, with 13 bases separating them. The germline gives CDR1 MNHNY, CDR2 SVGAGI (reference sequence). This CDR3 spans 14 amino acids. The CDR3 region has the DNA TGTGCCAGCAGTCCCCGGACAGATTATCAGCCCCAGCATTTT. Translated, it gives CASSPRTDYQPQHF.

This chain links TRBV2 with TRBJ2-1, with 10 bases identical to TRBD2. There are 16 residues in the CDR3. With 3 bases clipped from V and 4 bases from J, the junction kept 6 bases outside the gene matches. Germline CDR1 SNHLY, CDR2 FYNNEI. The CDR3 DNA follows: TGTGCCAGCAGTGAGAGTAGCGGGGGGTTTTACAATGAGCAGTTCTTC. Translating it yields CASSESSGGFYNEQFF.

The rearrangement joins TRBV6-8 to TRBJ2-1; possibly TRBD1 or TRBD2 for D (6 bases each). The V end lost 6 bases, the J end lost 12 bases, and 12 bases lay between the germline ends. Germline assignment: CDR1 MNHGY and CDR2 SAAAGT. The CDR3 sequence is 11 residues long. The CDR3 is CASSQGGGQFF. DNA of the CDR3: TGTGCCAGCAGCCAAGGGGGAGGGCAGTTCTTC.

The CDR3 sequence is CASSLGGAGTEAFF. The CDR3 region has the DNA TGCGCCAGCAGCTTGGGGGGCGCGGGCACTGAAGCTTTCTTT. The chain has TRBV5-1 and TRBJ1-1, with a weak D call TRBD1 (5 bases). Deletions cut 0 bases from V and 4 bases from J, with 10 bases between. CDR3 length: 14 amino acids. Germline CDR1 and CDR2: SGHRS and YFSETQ.

The chain recombines TRBV4-1 with TRBJ1-1, with 8 bases aligning to TRBD1. Germline V gene lookup returns CDR1 MGHRA and CDR2 YSYEKL. Losses at the gene ends were 2 bases for V and 1 base for J; bases not matched to a gene: 6. CDR3 length: 16 residues. The CDR3 bases are TGCGCCAGCAGCCAATCCTTACAGGGGGGGAACACTGAAGCTTTCTTT. Its translation is CASSQSLQGGNTEAFF.

This chain joins TRBV4-1 and TRBJ2-7; D tentatively fits TRBD1 or TRBD2 (5 bases each). CDR1 and CDR2 (germline): MGHRA, YSYEKL. V gave up 1 base and J gave up 3 bases, with 13 bases separating them. The CDR3 is made up of 15 amino acids. In DNA, the CDR3 is TGCGCCAGCAGCCAAGGGGACGGCCCTTTCTACGAGCAGTACTTC. This gives the protein CASSQGDGPFYEQYF.

The CDR3 region is CASSQEEWGYGYTF. The CDR3, as DNA: TGCGCCAGCAGCCAAGAGGAGTGGGGGTATGGCTACACCTTC. The gene calls are TRBV4-1 and TRBJ1-2; maybe TRBD1 (5 bases). The CDR3 is 14 amino acids. Trimming stripped 0 bases from V and 5 bases from J, with 10 bases between. CDR1 is MGHRA, CDR2 YSYEKL, per germline.

V and J are TRBV5-1 and TRBJ1-2; D remains ambiguous. The ends were cut back, 3 bases at V and 2 bases at J, with 8 bases in the middle. CDR1 and CDR2 from the germline V gene are SGHRS and YFSETQ. CDR3 length: 13 amino acids. CDR3 protein: CASSSDLNYGYTF. As DNA, the CDR3 is TGCGCCAGCAGCTCGGACTTGAACTATGGCTACACCTTC.

This chain uses TRBV15 with TRBJ1-5; a possible D gene is TRBD1 (6 bases). Germline CDR1 is LNHNV and CDR2 is YYDKDF (reference sequence). V lost 5 bases and J 0 bases, leaving 20 bases between the germline ends. This CDR3 has 18 residues. The CDR3 loop reads CATSGAGWGANSNQPQHF. The CDR3 DNA reads as TGTGCCACCAGCGGGGCAGGGTGGGGGGCTAATAGCAATCAGCCCCAGCATTTT.

The chain combines TRBV5-6 with TRBJ2-7; 10 nucleotides match TRBD2. V gave up 4 bases and J gave up 4 bases; unmatched junction bases: 2. CDR1 SGHDT and CDR2 YYEEEE come from the germline V gene. The CDR3 contains 13 residues. CDR3 sequence (DNA): TGTGCCAGCAGCCCGACTAGCGGGTACGAGCAGTACTTC. Encoded protein: CASSPTSGYEQYF.

This clone was detected only once. The chain joins TRBV7-9 to TRBJ2-3, with D unclear. V shed 5 bases and J shed 0 bases, with 15 bases lying between them. CDR1 is SEHNR and CDR2 is FQNEAQ in the germline V gene (reference sequence). The CDR3 has 16 residues. The CDR3 DNA reads TGTGCCAGCAGCGTACTAACTACCTCTAGCACAGATACGCAGTATTTT. Its protein is CASSVLTTSSTDTQYF.

The V gene is TRBV6-5, the J gene TRBJ1-5, with D possibly being TRBD1 (5 bases). Trimming took off 2 bases at V and 2 bases at J, with 10 bases between the two ends. The CDR3 extends over 15 amino acids. Germline lookup yields CDR1 MNHEY and CDR2 SVGAGI. CDR3 amino acids: CASSYGAEGNQPQHF. CDR3 sequence (DNA): TGTGCCAGCAGTTACGGGGCAGAGGGCAATCAGCCCCAGCATTTT.

This rearrangement joins TRBV11-2 to TRBJ2-3; D is possibly TRBD1 (6 bases). Germline V gives CDR1 SGHAT, CDR2 FQNNGV. The ends were cut back, 6 bases at V and 4 bases at J, with 8 bases in the middle. The CDR3 is 12 residues long. In nucleotides, the CDR3 is TGTGCCAGCAGAGGGGGACCAGATACGCAGTATTTT. Translation: CASRGGPDTQYF.

The CDR3 DNA sequence: TGTGCCAGCAGTTCACGGACAGGCGTTGAAAAACTGTTTTTT. Translated: CASSSRTGVEKLFF. The chain has TRBV6-1 and TRBJ1-4; 7 bases agree with TRBD1. CDR3 length equals 14 residues. Germline V gene lookup returns CDR1 MNHNS and CDR2 SASEGT. V lost 5 bases to trimming and J lost 7 bases; unmatched junction nucleotides: 7.

The chain uses TRBV7-2 and TRBJ2-5; the D is unclear. V lost 1 base, J lost 2 bases, and 14 bases lay in between. Germline loops: CDR1 SGHTA, CDR2 FQGNSA. The CDR3 extends over 16 amino acids. The chain's CDR3 is CASSLVFGSEQETQYF. The CDR3 bases are TGTGCCAGCAGCTTAGTTTTTGGGTCAGAACAAGAGACCCAGTACTTC.

The chain recombines TRBV9 with TRBJ2-3; no definite D call. The V and J ends lost 0 bases and 2 bases respectively, with 10 bases between them. CDR1 SGDLS and CDR2 YYNGEE come from the germline V gene. The CDR3 covers 15 residues. In nucleotides, the CDR3 is TGTGCCAGCAGCGTAGGTCTCGCGGCCACAGATACGCAGTATTTT. It is translated as CASSVGLAATDTQYF. The full variable domain, rest sourced from reference TRBV9 and TRBJ2-3, is DSGVTQTPKHLITATGQRVTLRCSPRSGDLSVYWYQQSLDQGLQFLIQYYNGEERAKGNILERFSAQQFPDLHSELNLSSLELGDSALYFCASSVGLAATDTQYFGPGTRLTVL.

This rearrangement joins TRBV19 to TRBJ1-1; D uncertain. The CDR3 loop spans 13 amino acids. The V end was cut by 3 bases, the J end by 2 bases, with 7 bases between. CDR1 and CDR2 from the germline V gene are LNHDA and SQIVND (reference sequence). The CDR3 DNA follows: TGTGCCAGTAGTATCCTAGAAAACACTGAAGCTTTCTTT. The encoded protein is CASSILENTEAFF. The full variable domain, completed using reference TRBV19 and TRBJ1-1, is DGGITQSPKYLFRKEGQNVTLSCEQNLNHDAMYWYRQDPGQGLRLIYYSQIVNDFQKGDIAEGYSVSREKKESFPLTVTSAQKNPTAFYLCASSILENTEAFFGQGTRLTVV.

This rearrangement joins TRBV11-2 to TRBJ1-6, with D perhaps TRBD1 (6 bases). V gave up 6 bases and J gave up 0 bases, with 12 bases separating them. The CDR3 extends over 16 amino acids. From germline, CDR1 is SGHAT and CDR2 FQNNGV. CDR3 loop: CASSLQGRSYNSPLHF. CDR3 nucleotide sequence: TGTGCCAGCAGTCTACAGGGTCGCTCCTATAATTCACCCCTCCACTTT. Full variable domain (missing parts from reference TRBV11-2 and TRBJ1-6): EAGVAQSPRYKIIEKRQSVAFWCNPISGHATLYWYQQILGQGPKLLIQFQNNGVVDDSQLPKDRFSAERLKGVDSTLKIQPAKLEDSAVYLCASSLQGRSYNSPLHFGNGTRLTVT.

The chain employs TRBV2 and TRBJ1-4; 8 bases are a match to TRBD1. CDR1 SNHLY and CDR2 FYNNEI come from the germline V gene. The CDR3 has 16 residues. Germline trimming cut 4 bases from V and 8 bases from J; bases unmatched to any gene: 12. CDR3 loop: CASSGPGQGGNEKLFF. The DNA for the CDR3 is TGTGCCAGCAGTGGCCCCGGACAGGGTGGGAACGAAAAACTGTTTTTT.

This chain joins TRBV4-1 and TRBJ2-2; 13 positions agree with TRBD2. Germline loops: CDR1 MGHRA, CDR2 YSYEKL. With 3 bases clipped from V and 2 bases from J, the junction kept 6 bases outside the gene matches. This CDR3 spans 18 amino acids. CDR3 in amino acids: CASSQGSGLAGNTGELFF. The CDR3 nucleotides read TGCGCCAGCAGCCAGGGATCGGGACTAGCGGGAAACACCGGGGAGCTGTTTTTT.

This clone occurred once. The rearrangement uses TRBV4-3 and TRBJ1-2; D may be TRBD1 (5 bases). This CDR3 contains 14 residues. The V gene's germline CDR1 is LGHNA and CDR2 YSLEER. V gave up 3 bases and J gave up 3 bases, with 11 bases separating them. Here the CDR3 reads CASSQQGLDYGYTF. The CDR3, as DNA: TGCGCCAGCAGCCAGCAGGGTCTCGACTATGGCTACACCTTC.

A few counts support this clone. The gene calls are TRBV6-1 and TRBJ1-6; TRBD1 might be the D (5 bases). V was pared by 1 base and J by 9 bases, with 10 bases between. Germline V gives CDR1 MNHNS, CDR2 SASEGT. The CDR3 extends over 14 amino acids. CDR3 in amino acids: CASSEGGEGSPLHF. CDR3 nucleotide sequence: TGTGCCAGCAGTGAAGGGGGGGAGGGTTCACCCCTCCACTTT.

The chain is built from TRBV4-3 and TRBJ2-1, with 7 nucleotides matching TRBD1. Per the germline V gene, CDR1 is LGHNA and CDR2 is YSLEER. This CDR3 is built from 16 residues. Unmatched junction bases numbered 6, after V lost 1 base and J lost 3 bases. In nucleotides, the CDR3 is TGCGCCAGCAGCCAAGGCAGACAGGGCGGCTACAATGAGCAGTTCTTC. It codes for CASSQGRQGGYNEQFF.